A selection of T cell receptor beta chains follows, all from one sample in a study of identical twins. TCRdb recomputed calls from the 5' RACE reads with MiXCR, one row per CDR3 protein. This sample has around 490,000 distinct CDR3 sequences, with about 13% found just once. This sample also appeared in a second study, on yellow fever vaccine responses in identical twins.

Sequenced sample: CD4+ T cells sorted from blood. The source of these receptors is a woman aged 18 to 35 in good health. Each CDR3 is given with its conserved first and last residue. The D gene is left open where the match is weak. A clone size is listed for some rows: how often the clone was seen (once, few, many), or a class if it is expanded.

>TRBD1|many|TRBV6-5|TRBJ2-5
TGTGCCAGCAGTTGGGGATTGGAGACAGGGGGCAAGGAGACCCAGTACTTC
CASSWGLETGGKETQYF
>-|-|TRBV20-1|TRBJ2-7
TGCAGTGCTAGTCCAGGATGGGGCTACGAGCAGTACTTC
CSASPGWGYEQYF
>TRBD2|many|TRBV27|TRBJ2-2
TGTGCCAGCAGTCCCCTTGGGGGGGGGAACACCGGGGAGCTGTTTTTT
CASSPLGGGNTGELFF
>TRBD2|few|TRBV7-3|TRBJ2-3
TGTGCCAGCAGCTCAAGGACTAGCGGTTCGACAGATACGCAGTATTTT
CASSSRTSGSTDTQYF
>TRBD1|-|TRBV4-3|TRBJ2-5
TGCGCCAGCAGCCAAGATTCCGGACAGGGGGAGACCCAGTACTTC
CASSQDSGQGETQYF
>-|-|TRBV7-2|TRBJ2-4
TGTGCCAGCAGCTCTCCCATGAGGGGAAACATTCAGTACTTC
CASSSPMRGNIQYF
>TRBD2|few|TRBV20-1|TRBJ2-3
TGCAGTGCTACACAATGGGGGGGTTTGGCAGATACGCAGTATTTT
CSATQWGGLADTQYF
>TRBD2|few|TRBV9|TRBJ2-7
TGTGCCAGCAGCGTAGGGGCACTAGCGGGGACCTACGAGCAGTACTTC
CASSVGALAGTYEQYF
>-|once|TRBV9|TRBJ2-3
TGTGCCAGCAGCGTGGAACCGGGTCGCACAGATACGCAGTATTTT
CASSVEPGRTDTQYF
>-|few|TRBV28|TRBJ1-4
TGTGCCAGCAGTTTGGGGGGGATTAATGAAAAACTGTTTTTT
CASSLGGINEKLFF
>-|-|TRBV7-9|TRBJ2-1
TGTGCCAGCAGCTTAAGGGAAGATGAGCAGCTCTTC
CASSLREDEQLF
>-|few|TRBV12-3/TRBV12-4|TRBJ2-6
TGTGCCAGCAGTTCAAGACAGTCTGGGGCCAACGTCCTGACTTTC
CASSSRQSGANVLTF
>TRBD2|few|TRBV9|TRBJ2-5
TGTGCCAGCAGCGTAGAGGGACTAGCGGGGATTTTACAAGAGACCCAGTACTTC
CASSVEGLAGILQETQYF
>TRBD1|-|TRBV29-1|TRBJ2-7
TGCAGCGCCCGGGACAGTTTCACCTACGAGCAGTACTTC
CSARDSFTYEQYF
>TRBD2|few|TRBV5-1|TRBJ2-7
TGCGCCAGCAGCTTGACTAGCGGGACCTACTACGAGCAGTACTTC
CASSLTSGTYYEQYF
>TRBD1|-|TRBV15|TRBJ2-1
TGTGCCACCAGCAGAGCCCCGGGACAGAACAATGAGCAGTTCTTC
CATSRAPGQNNEQFF
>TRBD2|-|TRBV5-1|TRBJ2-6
TGCGCCAGCAGCTTGGCCGAGGGAGGGGTGGGCTCTGGGGCCAACGTCCTGACTTTC
CASSLAEGGVGSGANVLTF
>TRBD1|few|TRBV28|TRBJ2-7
TGTGCCAGCAGCTCTCTCAGGGGGCGTACCTACGAGCAGTACTTC
CASSSLRGRTYEQYF
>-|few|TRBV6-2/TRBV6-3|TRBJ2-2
TGTGCCAGCAGTTACTCGTTCACCGGGGAGCTGTTTTTT
CASSYSFTGELFF
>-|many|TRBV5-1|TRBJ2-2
TGCGCCAGCAGTATGACGGCAGGGGACACCGGGGAGCTGTTTTTT
CASSMTAGDTGELFF
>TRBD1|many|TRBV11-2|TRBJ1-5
TGTGCCAGCAGCTTCCGGGACAGAACTAATACTAATCAGCCCCAGCATTTT
CASSFRDRTNTNQPQHF
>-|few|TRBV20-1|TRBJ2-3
TGCAGTGCTAGAGTTGGGGCCGCAGATACGCAGTATTTT
CSARVGAADTQYF
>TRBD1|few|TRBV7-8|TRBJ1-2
TGTGCCAGCAGCTTAGGGGGACAGCCCTATGGCTACACCTTC
CASSLGGQPYGYTF
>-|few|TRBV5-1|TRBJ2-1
TGCGCCAGCAGCTTGGAGGTCTATGGGAATGAGCAGTTCTTC
CASSLEVYGNEQFF
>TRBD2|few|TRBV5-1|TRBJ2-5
TGCGCCAGCAGCAACGGACTAGCGGGCCTCATGTACCAAGAGACCCAGTACTTC
CASSNGLAGLMYQETQYF
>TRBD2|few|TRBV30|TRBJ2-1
TGTGCCTGGAGGGCGAATAGCGGGGGACCCTACAATGAGCAGTTCTTC
CAWRANSGGPYNEQFF
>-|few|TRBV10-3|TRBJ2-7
TGTGCCATCAAGGGATCAGATGGCTACGAGCAGTACTTC
CAIKGSDGYEQYF
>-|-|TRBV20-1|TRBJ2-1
TGCAGTGCTCAGTGGGGACCCCCGAAGGTCAATGAGCAGTTCTTC
CSAQWGPPKVNEQFF
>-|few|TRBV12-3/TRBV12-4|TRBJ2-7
TGTGCCAGCACCGGGACCGCCGTCGAGCAGTACTTC
CASTGTAVEQYF
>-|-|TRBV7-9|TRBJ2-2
TGTGCCAGCAGCTTACGGCAGAGATCGAACACCGGGGAGCTGTTTTTT
CASSLRQRSNTGELFF
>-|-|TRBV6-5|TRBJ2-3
TGTGCCAGCAGTTATATCGGCACAGATACGCAGTATTTT
CASSYIGTDTQYF
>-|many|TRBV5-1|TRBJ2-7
TGCGCCAGCAGCTGGGGGGACATTCTCGAGCAGTACTTC
CASSWGDILEQYF
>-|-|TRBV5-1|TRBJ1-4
TGCGCCAGCAGCTTGGTAGCAGGGCCCTACCCGGGGGCTAATGAAAAACTGTTTTTT
CASSLVAGPYPGANEKLFF
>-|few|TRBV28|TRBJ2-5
TGTGCCAGCAGGGATCCTCAAGAGACCCAGTACTTC
CASRDPQETQYF
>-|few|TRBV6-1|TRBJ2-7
TGTGCCAGCAGCGTTGTAGGGGCAACCTACGAGCAGTACTTC
CASSVVGATYEQYF
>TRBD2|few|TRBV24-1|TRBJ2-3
TGTGCCACCAGCGGGGGGTTCGCAGATACGCAGTATTTT
CATSGGFADTQYF
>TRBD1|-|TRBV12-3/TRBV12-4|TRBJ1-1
TGTGCCACCTTAATGTACAGGGGTGAAGCTTTCTTT
CATLMYRGEAFF
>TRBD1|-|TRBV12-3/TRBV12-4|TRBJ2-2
TGTGCCAGCAGTCGGACAGGGCCCACCGGGGAGCTGTTTTTT
CASSRTGPTGELFF
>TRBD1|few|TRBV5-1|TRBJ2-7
TGCGCCAGCAGCGCGGGACAGGGTGGAACTGCACCCTACGAGCAGTACTTC
CASSAGQGGTAPYEQYF
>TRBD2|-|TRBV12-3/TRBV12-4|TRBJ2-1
TGTGCCAGCAGCTTTCTCCTAGCGGGGTCCGACTACAATGAGCAGTTCTTC
CASSFLLAGSDYNEQFF
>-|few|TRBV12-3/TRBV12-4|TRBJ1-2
TGTGCCAGCAGTACCGGGACACCGACCGGAAGAGGCTACACCTTC
CASSTGTPTGRGYTF
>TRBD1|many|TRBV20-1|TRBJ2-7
TGCAGTGCTAGTACAGGGGGCATGGTCGAGCAGTACTTC
CSASTGGMVEQYF
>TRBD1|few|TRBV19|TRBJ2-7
TGTGCCAGTAGCACTCCGGGACAGGAGGATCGGTACTTC
CASSTPGQEDRYF
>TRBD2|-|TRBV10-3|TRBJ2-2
TGTGCCATCAGAACTAGCGTCGGGCCCGGGGAGCTGTTTTTT
CAIRTSVGPGELFF
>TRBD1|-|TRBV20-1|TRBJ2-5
TGCAGTGCTAAAGTCGTGACAGGGTCCCAAGAGACCCAGTACTTC
CSAKVVTGSQETQYF
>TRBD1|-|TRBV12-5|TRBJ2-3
TGTGCTAGTGGTTTGGTGGGGGCCGGGACAGGCACAGATACGCAGTATTTT
CASGLVGAGTGTDTQYF
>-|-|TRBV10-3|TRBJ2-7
TGTGCCATCAGTGGCGGGGGCAATCTCGAGCAGTACTTC
CAISGGGNLEQYF
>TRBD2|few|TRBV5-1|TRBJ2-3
TGCGCCAGCAGCTCGGTGGTCAGCGGGAGCTTTGGAGATACGCAGTATTTT
CASSSVVSGSFGDTQYF
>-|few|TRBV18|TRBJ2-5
TGTGCCAGCTCACCACCGACAGAAGAGACCCAGTACTTC
CASSPPTEETQYF
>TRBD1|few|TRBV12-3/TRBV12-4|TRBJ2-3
TGTGCCAGCAGCCAAACAGGGGGAGGTTTAGATACGCAGTATTTT
CASSQTGGGLDTQYF
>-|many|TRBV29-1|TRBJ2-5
TGCACCTCTACCGGAGACCAGTACTTC
CTSTGDQYF
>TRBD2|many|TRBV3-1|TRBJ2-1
TGTGCCAGCAGCGGGGGGGTAGCTTCTAGGTCCTACAATGAGCAGTTCTTC
CASSGGVASRSYNEQFF
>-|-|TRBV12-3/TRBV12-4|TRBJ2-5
TGTGCCAGCAGTTTTGGTGAGGAGACCCAGTACTTC
CASSFGEETQYF
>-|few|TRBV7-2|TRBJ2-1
TGTGCCAGCAGCCCAGACCGGCCTCCCCTCTCGGAGCAGTTCTTC
CASSPDRPPLSEQFF
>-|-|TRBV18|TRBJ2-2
TGTGCCAGCTCACTGGTAGGGTCTACGACCGGGGAGCTGTTTTTT
CASSLVGSTTGELFF
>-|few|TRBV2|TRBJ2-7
TGTGCCAGCAGTCCCTCCCCAATTACCTACGAGCAGTACTTC
CASSPSPITYEQYF
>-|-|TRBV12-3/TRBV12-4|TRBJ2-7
TGTGCCAGCAGTTTAGGGCTCCGGGACGAGCAGTACTTC
CASSLGLRDEQYF
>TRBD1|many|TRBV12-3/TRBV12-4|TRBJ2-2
TGTGCCAGCAGTTTATTACAGGGGGCGGTCGGGGAGCTGTTTTTT
CASSLLQGAVGELFF
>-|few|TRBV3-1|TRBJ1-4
TGTGCCAGCAGCCAGTCCGAAAAACTGTTTTTT
CASSQSEKLFF
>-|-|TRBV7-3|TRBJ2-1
TGTGCCAGCAGCTCCCGTAGCAGGGTAGTGAATGAGCAGTTCTTC
CASSSRSRVVNEQFF